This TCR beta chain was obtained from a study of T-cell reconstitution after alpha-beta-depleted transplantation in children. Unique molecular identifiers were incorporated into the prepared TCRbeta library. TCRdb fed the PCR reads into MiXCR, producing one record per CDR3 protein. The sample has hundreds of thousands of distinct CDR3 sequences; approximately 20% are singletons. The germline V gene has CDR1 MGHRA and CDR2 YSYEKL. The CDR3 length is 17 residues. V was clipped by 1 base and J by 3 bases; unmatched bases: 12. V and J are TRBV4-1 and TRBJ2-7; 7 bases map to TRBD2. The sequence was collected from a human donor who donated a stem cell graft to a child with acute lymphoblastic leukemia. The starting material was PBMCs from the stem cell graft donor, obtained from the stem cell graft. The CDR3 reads CASSQVEASGSYYEQYF. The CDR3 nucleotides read TGCGCCAGCAGCCAAGTTGAGGCTAGCGGTTCTTACTACGAGCAGTACTTC.